The 2 T cell receptor beta chains reported below all come from one sample, sequenced in a study of blood T cell repertoires in COVID-19. Generated by immunoSEQ multiplex PCR, the TCRdb table keeps only in-frame clones and is missing some. The profile shows just under 150,000 clones, 75% to 90% of them singletons. Sequenced material: peripheral blood. Receptors were obtained from a human donor in a cohort sampled during active COVID-19.

The sample holds one count of this clone. J is TRBJ2-2 and V is TRBV7-6; perhaps TRBD2 as D (6 bases). V was shortened by 5 bases and J by 1 base, with 8 bases between the two germline ends. The germline CDR1 and CDR2 sequences are SGHVS and FNYEAQ. CDR3 size: 14 residues. CDR3 residues: CASSLSGNTGELFF. The CDR3 region has the DNA TGTGCCAGCAGCCTTAGCGGGAACACCGGGGAGCTGTTTTTT.

The gene calls are TRBV4-1 and TRBJ1-5; 7 positions agree with TRBD1. CDR3 size: 16 residues. V dropped 4 bases and J dropped 7; count of bases not matched to a gene: 13. Germline V CDR1 and CDR2: MGHRA, YSYEKL. The CDR3 sequence: CASSRQPGQRVQPQHF. As DNA, the CDR3 is TGCGCCAGCAGCCGCCAGCCGGGACAGCGAGTCCAGCCCCAGCATTTT.